This T cell receptor (beta chain) was captured in a study of T cells in Graves' hyperthyroidism and ophthalmopathy. Study-level findings and limits: Progression to ophthalmopathy was predicted a median of roughly 6.8 months early. A model using 13 V-J features told ophthalmopathy apart from stable hyperthyroidism.

Comments on this clonotype: Its antigen is currently unknown.

The length of the CDR3 is 15 residues. Germline trimming cut 2 bases from V and 2 bases from J; bases unmatched to any gene: 4. Germline lookup yields CDR1 MNHEY and CDR2 SVGAGI. It was RNA transcripts that yielded the amplified TCR beta CDR3 regions. Primed by the HTBI set, a first-round RT-PCR was run on the TCR CDR3. TCRdb reanalysed the multiplex PCR reads using MiXCR and keeps one entry per CDR3 protein. The repertoire has hundreds of thousands of distinct CDR3 sequences, approximately 24% of them found once; the top ten carry about 10%. The sequence was obtained from a woman aged 30 to 39 with Graves' ophthalmopathy. Sequencing input: blood. V gene TRBV6-5 combines with J gene TRBJ2-7; 9 bases align to TRBD2. CDR3 region: CASSYTGTSTYEQYF. The CDR3 DNA reads as TGTGCCAGCAGTTACACCGGGACTAGCACCTACGAGCAGTACTTC.